The 22 T cell receptor beta chains below all came from one sample that was sequenced in a study of T cell responses to AZD1222 COVID-19 vaccine. The protocol was immunoSEQ multiplex PCR, while the TCRdb copy is restricted to in-frame clones and leaves out a portion. The repertoire holds almost 95,000 clones, with 85% as singletons. The sequencing used peripheral blood, collected 28 days after the second AZD1222 dose. The receptor set was obtained from an adult who received the AZD1222 COVID-19 vaccine.

The chain carries TRBV27 and TRBJ1-6; D not certain. CDR1 is MNHEY and CDR2 is SMNVEV in the germline V gene (reference sequence). Trimming cost V 7 bases and J 3 bases, with 7 bases left between them. The CDR3 runs to 13 residues. The chain's CDR3 is CASTLGYNSPLHF. CDR3 nucleotides: TGTGCCAGCACCTTGGGCTATAATTCACCCCTCCACTTT.

The V call is TRBV6-5, the J call TRBJ1-2, with D tentatively TRBD1 (5 bases). CDR3 length equals 14 residues. V dropped 2 bases and J dropped 6 bases, with 13 bases sitting between them. Germline V gene lookup returns CDR1 MNHEY and CDR2 SVGAGI. This CDR3 is CASSYRTRAHGYTF. CDR3 coding DNA: TGTGCCAGCAGTTACCGGACAAGGGCGCATGGCTACACCTTC.

The chain has TRBV6-4 and TRBJ1-1; D gene unclear. The length of the CDR3 is 14 residues. V was trimmed by 4 bases and J by 4 bases, leaving 13 bases between them. Germline V lookup: CDR1 MRHNA, CDR2 SNTAGT. CDR3 region: CASSVDGQSTEAFF. The CDR3 nucleotides read TGTGCCAGCAGTGTTGATGGGCAGAGCACTGAAGCTTTCTTT.

The rearrangement joins TRBV27 to TRBJ2-3; D might be TRBD2 (7 bases). Germline-derived CDR1 and CDR2 are MNHEY and SMNVEV (reference sequence). The CDR3 length is 21 residues. V was clipped by 2 bases and J by 0 bases, with 27 bases between them. The CDR3 protein is CASSLGAWERWGGLSTDTQYF. The CDR3 DNA follows: TGTGCCAGCAGTTTAGGGGCCTGGGAACGCTGGGGGGGGCTTAGCACAGATACGCAGTATTTT.

The chain couples TRBV11-2 to TRBJ1-1; unclear D gene. The germline CDR1 and CDR2 sequences are SGHAT and FQNNGV. Trimming left V 3 bases short and J 1 base short, with 6 bases between. The CDR3 is 13 amino acids. CDR3 sequence reads: CASSFDTNTEAFF. DNA of the CDR3: TGTGCCAGCAGCTTCGATACGAACACTGAAGCTTTCTTT.

This clone was seen a handful of times. The V and J genes are TRBV3-1 (or the pseudogene TRBV3-2) and TRBJ2-1; 8 bases are a match to TRBD2. The J segment lost 0 bases and the V segment lost 4 bases, leaving 8 bases of the junction unmatched. Per the germline V gene, CDR1 is LGHDT and CDR2 is YNNKEL (reference sequence). The CDR3 covers 17 residues. The CDR3 loop reads CASSPQLAVSSYNEQFF. CDR3 in DNA: TGTGCCAGCAGCCCCCAACTAGCGGTGAGCTCCTACAATGAGCAGTTCTTC.

This chain links TRBV7-9 with TRBJ1-4; no firm D call. Germline CDR1 SEHNR, CDR2 FQNEAQ (reference sequence). Between the trimmed V and J ends, which lost 1 base and 0 bases, there was a span of 12 bases. The CDR3 spans 17 residues. CDR3 in amino acids: CASSLGFNTATNEKLFF. The CDR3 DNA sequence: TGTGCCAGCAGCTTAGGGTTCAACACCGCAACTAATGAAAAACTGTTTTTT.

The rearrangement joins TRBV24-1 to TRBJ1-1, with unresolved D. There are 15 residues in the CDR3. Trimming shortened V by 0 bases and J by 6 bases, and 13 bases separated the two germline ends. Germline assignment: CDR1 KGHDR and CDR2 SFDVKD. The CDR3 sequence is CATSDLALPGPEAFF. The CDR3 nucleotides read TGTGCCACCAGTGATTTGGCCCTGCCCGGGCCTGAAGCTTTCTTT.

CDR3 amino acids: CATKGDSGANVLTF. The DNA for the CDR3 is TGCGCCACCAAAGGGGACTCTGGGGCCAACGTCCTGACTTTC. The chain couples TRBV5-1 to TRBJ2-6; perhaps TRBD1 as D (5 bases). The CDR3 spans 14 residues. V shed 9 bases and J shed 0 bases, with 10 bases lying between them. Per germline, CDR1 SGHRS and CDR2 YFSETQ.

This chain joins TRBV10-3 and TRBJ2-1; D is ambiguous. The CDR3 totals 11 residues. Germline V gene sequence: CDR1 ENHRY, CDR2 SYGVKD. V lost 6 bases and J 7 bases, leaving 7 bases between the germline ends. CDR3 DNA sequence: TGTGCCATCAGCGGAGTTAATGAGCAGTTCTTC. This gives the protein CAISGVNEQFF.

Here the CDR3 reads CASSDGGNQPQHF. As DNA, the CDR3 is TGTGCCAGCAGCGATGGGGGGAATCAGCCCCAGCATTTT. V is TRBV9 and J is TRBJ1-5; a weak D match, TRBD1 (5 bases). Germline assignment: CDR1 SGDLS and CDR2 YYNGEE. Trimming shortened V by 3 bases and J by 4 bases, and 8 bases separated the two germline ends. The CDR3 loop spans 13 amino acids. The full variable domain, in which reference TRBV9 and TRBJ1-5 provide the parts outside the CDR3, is DSGVTQTPKHLITATGQRVTLRCSPRSGDLSVYWYQQSLDQGLQFLIQYYNGEERAKGNILERFSAQQFPDLHSELNLSSLELGDSALYFCASSDGGNQPQHFGDGTRLSIL.

The CDR3 loop is CASSLFSGAYEQYF. In nucleotides, the CDR3 is TGTGCCAGCAGTTTATTTAGCGGCGCCTACGAGCAGTACTTC. V usage is TRBV28 and J usage is TRBJ2-7; D may be TRBD2 (6 bases). V was clipped by 1 base and J by 2 bases, with 9 bases between them. The CDR3 runs 14 residues. Germline lookup yields CDR1 MDHEN and CDR2 SYDVKM.

The V gene is TRBV6-1, the J gene TRBJ1-3; D gene unclear. This CDR3 comprises 16 residues. The V gene lost 4 bases and the J gene lost 5 bases, with 18 bases spanning the gap. Germline V gene lookup returns CDR1 MNHNS and CDR2 SASEGT. DNA of the CDR3: TGTGCCAGCAGTGGGGGAGGTGCATGGCTGAGAAACACCATATATTTT. Protein sequence: CASSGGGAWLRNTIYF.

This chain uses TRBV5-5 with TRBJ1-4; no reliable D call. The V end lost 1 base, the J end lost 0 bases, and 13 bases lay between the germline ends. Germline CDR1 reads SGHKS; CDR2 reads YYEKEE (reference sequence). The CDR3 loop spans 17 amino acids. CDR3 loop: CASSLLPDVATNEKLFF. CDR3 in DNA: TGTGCCAGCAGCTTGCTCCCTGACGTCGCAACTAATGAAAAACTGTTTTTT.

The chain couples TRBV28 to TRBJ1-5, with D possibly TRBD1 on 5 matching bases. Trimming left V 6 bases short and J 5 bases short, with 14 bases between. This CDR3 is 14 amino acids long. Looked up from germline, CDR1 is MDHEN and CDR2 is SYDVKM. CDR3 sequence (DNA): TGTGCCAGCAGCCTTGGGGGGAATTATCAGCCCCAGCATTTT. Its protein is CASSLGGNYQPQHF.

This chain uses TRBV5-6 with TRBJ2-1; 10 bases are a match to TRBD1. V dropped 2 bases and J dropped 2; count of bases not matched to a gene: 10. The germline V gene has CDR1 SGHDT and CDR2 YYEEEE. CDR3 length: 18 residues. CDR3 sequence reads: CASSFRAGTGVAYNEQFF. In nucleotides, the CDR3 is TGTGCCAGCAGCTTTCGGGCCGGGACAGGGGTCGCCTACAATGAGCAGTTCTTC.

The count of this clone is one. This chain links TRBV9 with TRBJ2-3, with D possibly matching TRBD1 (6 bases). CDR1 SGDLS and CDR2 YYNGEE come from the germline V gene. V was trimmed by 0 bases and J by 4 bases, leaving 9 bases between them. The CDR3 covers 14 residues. The CDR3 DNA is TGTGCCAGCAGCGTAGAGGGGGTTCCAGATACGCAGTATTTT. Translating it yields CASSVEGVPDTQYF.

The J gene is TRBJ1-4, the V gene TRBV5-1; the match to TRBD1 covers 7 bases. Germline V lookup: CDR1 SGHRS, CDR2 YFSETQ. The CDR3 has 15 residues. V shed 4 bases, J shed 8 bases, and the junction held 11 bases outside the gene matches. The CDR3 sequence: CASSPNRDSFEKLFF. In nucleotides, the CDR3 is TGCGCCAGCAGCCCAAACCGGGACAGCTTCGAAAAACTGTTTTTT.

This sequence joins TRBV29-1 and TRBJ2-7; D possibly corresponds to TRBD1 (6 bases). CDR3 length: 13 residues. The ends were cut back, 7 bases at V and 2 bases at J, with 15 bases in the middle. Germline V gene lookup returns CDR1 SQVTM and CDR2 ANQGSEA. CDR3 residues: CSARQELPYEQYF. The CDR3 coding sequence is TGCAGCGCCCGACAGGAATTGCCCTACGAGCAGTACTTC.

This sequence joins TRBV9 and TRBJ2-3; 9 nucleotides line up with TRBD2. This CDR3 is built from 18 residues. Germline V lookup: CDR1 SGDLS, CDR2 YYNGEE. The ends lost 0 bases at V and 0 bases at J; junction bases unmatched: 8. CDR3 region: CASSVATVTSGSTDTQYF. The CDR3 DNA sequence: TGTGCCAGCAGCGTAGCTACAGTGACTAGCGGTAGCACAGATACGCAGTATTTT. The complete variable domain, with remaining parts taken from reference TRBV9 and TRBJ2-3, reads DSGVTQTPKHLITATGQRVTLRCSPRSGDLSVYWYQQSLDQGLQFLIQYYNGEERAKGNILERFSAQQFPDLHSELNLSSLELGDSALYFCASSVATVTSGSTDTQYFGPGTRLTVL.

The chain recombines TRBV7-2 with TRBJ1-2, with D possibly TRBD1 on 5 matching bases. V lost 5 bases, J lost 6 bases, and 19 bases lay in between. CDR1 and CDR2 (germline): SGHTA, FQGNSA. CDR3 length: 15 residues. The CDR3 protein is CASSASPGRTDGYTF. The DNA for the CDR3 is TGTGCCAGCAGCGCCAGTCCAGGGAGGACCGATGGCTACACCTTC.

The chain couples TRBV18 to TRBJ2-3; no clear D. The CDR3 sequence is 12 residues long. Between the trimmed V and J ends, which lost 6 bases and 1 base, there was a span of 5 bases. CDR1 and CDR2 (germline): KGHSH, LQKENI. Here the CDR3 DNA reads TGTGCCAGCTCCTTGGGCACAGATACGCAGTATTTT. Translated, it gives CASSLGTDTQYF.